This T cell receptor beta chain is drawn from a study of blood T cell repertoires in COVID-19. Study as a whole: T cells, B-cell-depleted T cells, or PBMCs supplied cDNA or gDNA.

Original handling: Reference gene primers were amplified, and this amplification served to estimate nucleated cell counts. Sequencing was performed with immunoSEQ multiplex PCR; in TCRdb, only in-frame clones are kept and a portion is missing. The V and J calls and clone size are taken from that table; D and trimming were inferred from the DNA. Of roughly 80,000 clones in the sample, roughly 84% were seen once. Germline CDR1 is LGHNA and CDR2 is YSLEER. The CDR3 is 20 residues long. V shed 0 bases and J shed 4 bases, with 26 bases lying between them. This rearrangement joins TRBV4-3 to TRBJ2-3, with D perhaps matching TRBD2 (5 bases). Sequenced sample: peripheral blood. The sequence was collected from a man over 45 with acute or convalescent COVID-19. The CDR3: CASSQEYSRSVTSGADTQYF. For the CDR3, the DNA is TGCGCCAGCAGCCAAGAGTATAGCCGCTCCGTTACTAGTGGTGCAGATACGCAGTATTTT.